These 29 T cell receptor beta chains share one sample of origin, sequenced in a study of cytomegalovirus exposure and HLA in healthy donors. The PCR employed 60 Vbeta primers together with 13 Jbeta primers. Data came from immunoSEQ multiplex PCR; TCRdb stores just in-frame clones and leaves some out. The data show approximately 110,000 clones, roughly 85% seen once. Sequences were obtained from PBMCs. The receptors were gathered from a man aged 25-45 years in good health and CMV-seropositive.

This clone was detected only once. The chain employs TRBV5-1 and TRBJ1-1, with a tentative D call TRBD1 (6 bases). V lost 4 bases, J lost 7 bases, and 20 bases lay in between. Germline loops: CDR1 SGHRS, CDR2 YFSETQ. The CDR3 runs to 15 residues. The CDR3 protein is CASSLGFGGAVEAFF. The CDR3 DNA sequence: TGCGCCAGCAGCCTCGGGTTCGGGGGGGCGGTTGAAGCTTTCTTT.

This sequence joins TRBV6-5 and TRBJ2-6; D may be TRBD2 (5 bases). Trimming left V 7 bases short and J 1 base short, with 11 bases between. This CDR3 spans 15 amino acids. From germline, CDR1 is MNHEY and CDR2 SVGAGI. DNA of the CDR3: TGTGCCAGCACCCAACGAGGGTCTGGGGCCAACGTCCTGACTTTC. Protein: CASTQRGSGANVLTF.

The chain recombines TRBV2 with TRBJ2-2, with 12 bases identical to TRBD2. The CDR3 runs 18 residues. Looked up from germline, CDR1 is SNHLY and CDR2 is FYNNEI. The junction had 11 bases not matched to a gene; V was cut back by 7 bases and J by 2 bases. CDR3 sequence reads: CASKPGLAGILNTGELFF. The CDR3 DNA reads TGTGCCAGCAAACCGGGACTAGCGGGCATTCTAAACACCGGGGAGCTGTTTTTT. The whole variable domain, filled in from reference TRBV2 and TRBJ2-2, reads EPEVTQTPSHQVTQMGQEVILRCVPISNHLYFYWYRQILGQKVEFLVSFYNNEISEKSEIFDDQFSVERPDGSNFTLKIRSTKLEDSAMYFCASKPGLAGILNTGELFFGEGSRLTVL.

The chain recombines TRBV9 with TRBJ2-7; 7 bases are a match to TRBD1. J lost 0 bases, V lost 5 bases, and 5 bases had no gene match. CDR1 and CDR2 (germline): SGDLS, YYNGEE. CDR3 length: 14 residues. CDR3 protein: CASSPGQRSYEQYF. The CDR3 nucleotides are TGTGCCAGCAGTCCGGGACAGCGCTCCTACGAGCAGTACTTC.

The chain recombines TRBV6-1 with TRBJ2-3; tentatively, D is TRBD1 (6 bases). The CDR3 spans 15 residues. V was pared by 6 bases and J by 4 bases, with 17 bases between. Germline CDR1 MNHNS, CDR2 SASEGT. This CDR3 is CASSSRTGLADTQYF. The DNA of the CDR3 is TGTGCCAGCAGCTCAAGAACAGGGCTGGCAGATACGCAGTATTTT.

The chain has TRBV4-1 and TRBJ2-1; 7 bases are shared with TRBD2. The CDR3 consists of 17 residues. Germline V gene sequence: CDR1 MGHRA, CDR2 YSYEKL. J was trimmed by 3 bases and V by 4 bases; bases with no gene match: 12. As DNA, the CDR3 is TGCGCCAGCAGCCCCGGATTAGCGGGTAAAATCTACAATGAGCAGTTCTTC. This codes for CASSPGLAGKIYNEQFF.

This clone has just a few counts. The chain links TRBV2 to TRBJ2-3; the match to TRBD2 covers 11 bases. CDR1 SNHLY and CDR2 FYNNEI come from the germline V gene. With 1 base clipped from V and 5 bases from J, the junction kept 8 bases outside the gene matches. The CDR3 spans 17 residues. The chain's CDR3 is CASSEEPSGGFGDTQYF. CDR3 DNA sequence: TGTGCCAGCAGTGAAGAGCCTAGCGGGGGGTTCGGAGATACGCAGTATTTT.

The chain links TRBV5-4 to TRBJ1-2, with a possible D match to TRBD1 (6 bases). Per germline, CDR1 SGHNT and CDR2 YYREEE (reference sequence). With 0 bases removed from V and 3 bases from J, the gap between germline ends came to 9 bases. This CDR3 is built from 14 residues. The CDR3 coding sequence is TGTGCCAGCAGCTTGGATCGGACAGACTATGGCTACACCTTC. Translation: CASSLDRTDYGYTF.

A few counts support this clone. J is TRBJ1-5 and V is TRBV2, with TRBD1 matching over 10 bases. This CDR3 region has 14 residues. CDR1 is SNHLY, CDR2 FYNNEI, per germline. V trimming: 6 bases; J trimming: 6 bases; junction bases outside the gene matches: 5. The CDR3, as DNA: TGTGCCAGCAGCGGGACAGGGGAGACTCAGCCCCAGCATTTT. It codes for CASSGTGETQPQHF.

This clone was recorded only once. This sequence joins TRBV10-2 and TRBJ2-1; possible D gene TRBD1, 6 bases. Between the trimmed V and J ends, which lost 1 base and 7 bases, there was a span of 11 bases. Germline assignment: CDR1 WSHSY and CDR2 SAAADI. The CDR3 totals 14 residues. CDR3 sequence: CASSEWGRPNEQFF. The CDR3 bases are TGCGCCAGCAGTGAGTGGGGGCGCCCAAATGAGCAGTTCTTC.

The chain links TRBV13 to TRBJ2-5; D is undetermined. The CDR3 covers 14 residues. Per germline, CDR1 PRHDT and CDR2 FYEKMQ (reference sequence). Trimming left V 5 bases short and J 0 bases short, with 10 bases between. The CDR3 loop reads CASSHNRYQETQYF. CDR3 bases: TGTGCCAGCAGCCATAACCGGTACCAAGAGACCCAGTACTTC.

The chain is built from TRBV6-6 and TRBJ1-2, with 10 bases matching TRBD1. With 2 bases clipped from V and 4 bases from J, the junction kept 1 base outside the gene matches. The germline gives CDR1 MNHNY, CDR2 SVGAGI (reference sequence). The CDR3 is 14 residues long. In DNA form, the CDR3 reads TGTGCCAGCAGTTACCGGGACAGGGGCTATGGCTACACCTTC. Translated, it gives CASSYRDRGYGYTF.

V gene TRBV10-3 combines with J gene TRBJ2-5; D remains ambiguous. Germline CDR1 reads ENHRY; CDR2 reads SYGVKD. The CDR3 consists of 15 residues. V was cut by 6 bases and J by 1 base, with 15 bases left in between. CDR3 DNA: TGTGCCATCAGCGAGAGTCTATACGTCCAAGAGACCCAGTACTTC. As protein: CAISESLYVQETQYF.

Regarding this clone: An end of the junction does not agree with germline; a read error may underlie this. CDR3: CASSPINRQQDF. The CDR3 nucleotides are TGTGCCAGCAGTCCCATCAACCGGCAGCAGGACTTC. J is TRBJ2-5 and V is TRBV28; D remains ambiguous. Germline CDR1 and CDR2: MDHEN and SYDVKM. The CDR3 is 12 amino acids.

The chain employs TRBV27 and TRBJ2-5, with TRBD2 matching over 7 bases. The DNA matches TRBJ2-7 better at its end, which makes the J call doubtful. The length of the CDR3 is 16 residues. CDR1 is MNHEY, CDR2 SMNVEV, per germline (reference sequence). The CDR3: CASSFGSARGLSEQYF. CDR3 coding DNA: TGTGCCAGCAGTTTTGGTTCGGCCCGGGGACTATCCGAGCAGTACTTC.

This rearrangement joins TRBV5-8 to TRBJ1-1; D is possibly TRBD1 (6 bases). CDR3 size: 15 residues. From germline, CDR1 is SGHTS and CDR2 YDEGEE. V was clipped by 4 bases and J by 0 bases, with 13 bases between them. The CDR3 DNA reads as TGTGCCAGCAGCCCACCGGGACAAGTGAACACTGAAGCTTTCTTT. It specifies CASSPPGQVNTEAFF.

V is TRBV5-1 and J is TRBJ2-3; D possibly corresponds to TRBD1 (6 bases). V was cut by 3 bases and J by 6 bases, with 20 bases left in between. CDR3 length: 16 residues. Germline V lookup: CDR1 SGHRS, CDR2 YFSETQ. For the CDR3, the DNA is TGCGCCAGCAGCTCCCTGCAGGGGCTTCCCGGGGATACGCAGTATTTT. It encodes CASSSLQGLPGDTQYF.

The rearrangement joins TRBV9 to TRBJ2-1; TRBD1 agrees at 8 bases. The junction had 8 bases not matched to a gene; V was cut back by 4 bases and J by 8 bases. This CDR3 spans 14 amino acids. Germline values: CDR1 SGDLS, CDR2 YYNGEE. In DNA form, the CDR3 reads TGTGCCAGCAGCTATACCGGGACAGGAGATGAGCAGTTCTTC. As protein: CASSYTGTGDEQFF.

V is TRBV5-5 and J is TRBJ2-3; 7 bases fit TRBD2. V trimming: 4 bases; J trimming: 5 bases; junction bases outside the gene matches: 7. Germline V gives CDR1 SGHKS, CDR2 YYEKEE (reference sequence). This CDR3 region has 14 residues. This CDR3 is CASSRGSPGDTQYF. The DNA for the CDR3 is TGTGCCAGCAGCCGCGGGAGTCCGGGAGATACGCAGTATTTT.

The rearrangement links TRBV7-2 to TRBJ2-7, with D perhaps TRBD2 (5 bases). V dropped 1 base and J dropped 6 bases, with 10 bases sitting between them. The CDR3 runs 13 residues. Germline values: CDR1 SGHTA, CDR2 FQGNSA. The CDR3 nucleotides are TGTGCCAGCAGCTTAGATCCCAGCGGCGAGCAGTACTTC. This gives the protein CASSLDPSGEQYF. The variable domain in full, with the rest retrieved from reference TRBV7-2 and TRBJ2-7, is GAGVSQSPSNKVTEKGKDVELRCDPISGHTALYWYRQSLGQGLEFLIYFQGNSAPDKSGLPSDRFSAERTGGSVSTLTIQRTQQEDSAVYLCASSLDPSGEQYFGPGTRLTVT.

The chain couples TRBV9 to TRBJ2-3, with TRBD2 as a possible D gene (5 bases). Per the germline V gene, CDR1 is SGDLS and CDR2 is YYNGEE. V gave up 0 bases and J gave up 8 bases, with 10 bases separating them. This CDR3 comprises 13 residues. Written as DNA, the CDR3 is TGTGCCAGCAGCGTAGGGGGAGACGGTACGCAGTATTTT. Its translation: CASSVGGDGTQYF.

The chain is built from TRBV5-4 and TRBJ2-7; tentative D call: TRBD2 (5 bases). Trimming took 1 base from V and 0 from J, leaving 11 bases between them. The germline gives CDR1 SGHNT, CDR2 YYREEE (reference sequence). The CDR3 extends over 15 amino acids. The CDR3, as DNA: TGTGCCAGCAGCTTGAGGAGCGGAAACTCCTACGAGCAGTACTTC. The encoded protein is CASSLRSGNSYEQYF.

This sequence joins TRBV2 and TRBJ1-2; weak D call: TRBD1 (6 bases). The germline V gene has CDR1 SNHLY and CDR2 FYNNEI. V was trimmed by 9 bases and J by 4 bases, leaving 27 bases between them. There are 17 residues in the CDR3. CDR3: CASSHRDGAPGIYGYTF. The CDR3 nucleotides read TGTGCCAGTAGCCACAGGGATGGAGCCCCCGGTATCTATGGCTACACCTTC.

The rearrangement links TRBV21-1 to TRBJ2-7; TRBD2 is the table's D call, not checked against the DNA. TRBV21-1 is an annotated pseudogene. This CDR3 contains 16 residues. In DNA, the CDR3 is TGTGCCAGCAGCAATAGGGGTAGCGGGATCCTCGACGAGCAGTACGTC. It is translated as CASSNRGSGILDEQYV.

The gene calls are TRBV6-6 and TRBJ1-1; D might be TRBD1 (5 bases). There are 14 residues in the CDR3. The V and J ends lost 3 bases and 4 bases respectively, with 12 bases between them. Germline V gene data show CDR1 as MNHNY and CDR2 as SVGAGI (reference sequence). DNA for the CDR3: TGTGCCAGCAGTTATTCAGGGTTGCCCACTGAAGCTTTCTTT. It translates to CASSYSGLPTEAFF.

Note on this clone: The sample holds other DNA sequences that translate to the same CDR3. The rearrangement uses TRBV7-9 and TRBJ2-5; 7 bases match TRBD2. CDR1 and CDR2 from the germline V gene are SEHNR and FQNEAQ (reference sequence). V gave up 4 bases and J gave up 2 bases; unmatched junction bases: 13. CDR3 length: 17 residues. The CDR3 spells CASSSDWTSGLQETQYF. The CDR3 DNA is TGTGCCAGCAGCTCCGATTGGACTAGTGGGCTTCAAGAGACCCAGTACTTC.

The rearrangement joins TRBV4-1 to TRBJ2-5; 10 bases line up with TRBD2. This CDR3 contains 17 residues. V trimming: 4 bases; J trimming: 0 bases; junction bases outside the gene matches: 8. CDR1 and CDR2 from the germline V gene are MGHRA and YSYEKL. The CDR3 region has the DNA TGCGCCAGCAGCCCAAATCATGGGACTAGCGACCAAGAGACCCAGTACTTC. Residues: CASSPNHGTSDQETQYF.

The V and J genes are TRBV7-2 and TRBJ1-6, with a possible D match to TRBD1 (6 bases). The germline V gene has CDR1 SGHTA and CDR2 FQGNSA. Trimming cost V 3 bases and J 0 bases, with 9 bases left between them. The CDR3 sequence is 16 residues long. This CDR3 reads CASSLDRNSYNSPLHF. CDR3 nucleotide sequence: TGTGCCAGCAGCTTGGACAGAAACTCCTATAATTCACCCCTCCACTTT.

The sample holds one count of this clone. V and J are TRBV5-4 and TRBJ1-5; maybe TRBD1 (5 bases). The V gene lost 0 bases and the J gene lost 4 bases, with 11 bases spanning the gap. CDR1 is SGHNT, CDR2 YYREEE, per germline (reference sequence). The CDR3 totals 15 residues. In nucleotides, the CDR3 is TGTGCCAGCAGCTTGGATGGCAGGGCAAATCAGCCCCAGCATTTT. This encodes CASSLDGRANQPQHF.